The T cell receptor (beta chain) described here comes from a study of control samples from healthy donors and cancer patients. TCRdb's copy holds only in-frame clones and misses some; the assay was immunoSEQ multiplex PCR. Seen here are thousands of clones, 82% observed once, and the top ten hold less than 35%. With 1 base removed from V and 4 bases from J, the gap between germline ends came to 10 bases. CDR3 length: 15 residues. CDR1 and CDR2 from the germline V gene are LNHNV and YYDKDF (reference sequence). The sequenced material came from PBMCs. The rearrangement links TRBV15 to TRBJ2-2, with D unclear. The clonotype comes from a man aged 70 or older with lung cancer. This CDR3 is CATSRGWAGTGELFF. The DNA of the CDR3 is TGTGCCACCAGCAGAGGGTGGGCCGGCACCGGGGAGCTGTTTTTT.